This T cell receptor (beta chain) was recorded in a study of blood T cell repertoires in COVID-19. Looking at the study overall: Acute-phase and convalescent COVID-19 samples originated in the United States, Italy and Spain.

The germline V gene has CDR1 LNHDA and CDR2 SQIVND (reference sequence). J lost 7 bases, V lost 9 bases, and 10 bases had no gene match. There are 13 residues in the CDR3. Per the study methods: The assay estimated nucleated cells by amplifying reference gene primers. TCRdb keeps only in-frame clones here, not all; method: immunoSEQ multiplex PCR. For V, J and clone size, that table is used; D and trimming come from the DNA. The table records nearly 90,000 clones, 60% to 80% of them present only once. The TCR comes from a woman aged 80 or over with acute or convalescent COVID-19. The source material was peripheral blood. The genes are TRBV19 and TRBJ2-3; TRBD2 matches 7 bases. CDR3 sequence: CASRGRGVNTQYF. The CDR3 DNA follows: TGTGCCAGCCGGGGGAGGGGCGTGAATACGCAGTATTTT.